The T cell receptor (beta chain) described here comes from a study of T-cell reconstitution after alpha-beta-depleted transplantation in children. Study-level results: Counts and diversity of T cells one year after transplant came mostly from newly produced T cells. It was reported that alpha-beta T cells came from several hundred expanded graft clones (about two months after transplant).

This clonotype was seen a handful of times. The antigen is not known. This CDR3 has 15 residues. The V gene end was trimmed by 1 base and the J gene end by 9 bases; junction bases not matched to a gene: 7. CDR1 is MNHEY, CDR2 SVGAGI, per germline. The TCRbeta library was prepared with unique molecular identifiers. TCRdb processed the PCR reads anew with MiXCR; each CDR3 protein has one entry. The repertoire has about 980,000 distinct CDR3 sequences, roughly 31% of them found once; the top ten carry more than 25%. The sequence came from a boy in the first two years of life who had a stem cell transplant for SCID, so the T cells may come from the graft donor. The material was PBMCs, mostly from graft donor cells, obtained 360 days after TCRalphabeta/CD19-depleted stem cell transplant. This sequence joins TRBV6-5 and TRBJ2-1; 9 bases are a match to TRBD2. The CDR3 coding sequence is TGTGCCAGCAGTTACTTGGGACTAGCAATGAGTGAGCAGTTCTTC. Translated, it gives CASSYLGLAMSEQFF.